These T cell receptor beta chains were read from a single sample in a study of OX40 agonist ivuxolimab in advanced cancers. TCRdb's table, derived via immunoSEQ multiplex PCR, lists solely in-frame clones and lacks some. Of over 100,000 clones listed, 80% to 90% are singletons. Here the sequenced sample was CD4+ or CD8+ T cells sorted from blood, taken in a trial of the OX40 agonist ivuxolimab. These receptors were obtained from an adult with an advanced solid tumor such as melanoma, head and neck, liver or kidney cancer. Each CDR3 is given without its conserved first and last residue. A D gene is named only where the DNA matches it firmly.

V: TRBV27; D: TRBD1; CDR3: ASRPDRGNGYT
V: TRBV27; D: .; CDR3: ASTGATEAF
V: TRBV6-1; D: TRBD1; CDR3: ASSEAGTGGTPLH
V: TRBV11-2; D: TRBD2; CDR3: ASRSPPGLAGLETQY
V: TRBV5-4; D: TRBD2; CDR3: ASSLTRGGYNEQF
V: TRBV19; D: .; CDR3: ASGIRNTIY
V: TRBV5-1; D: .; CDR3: ASSRGLPTEAF
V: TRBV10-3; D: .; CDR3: AISERTDGYT
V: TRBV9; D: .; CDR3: ASSVAGSGANVLT
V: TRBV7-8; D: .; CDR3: ASSPSGANVLT
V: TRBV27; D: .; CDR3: ASSFKEGWYEQY
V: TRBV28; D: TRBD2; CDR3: ASSPASGGEYNEQF
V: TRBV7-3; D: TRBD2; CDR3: ASSQGTSGVGTDTQY
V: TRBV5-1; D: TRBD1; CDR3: ASSLTGGNTGELF
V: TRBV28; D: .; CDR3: ASSSDSPGEQY
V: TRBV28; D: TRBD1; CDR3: ASTAGQRPNQPQH
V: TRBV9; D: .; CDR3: ASNLMGSGNTIY
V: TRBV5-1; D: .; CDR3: ASSGGTVGANVLT
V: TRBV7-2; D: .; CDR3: ASSLPRGGNTEAF
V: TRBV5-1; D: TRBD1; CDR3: ASSRGRDSLFYT
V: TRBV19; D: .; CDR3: ASSIYLSHYGYT
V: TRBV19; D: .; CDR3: ASSTQGGNQPQH
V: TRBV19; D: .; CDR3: ASSIRDGTYEQY
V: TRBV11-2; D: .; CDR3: ASSLAVLGGAKVTEAF
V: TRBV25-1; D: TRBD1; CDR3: ASSETGVNEKLF
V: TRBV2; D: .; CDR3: ASSEARPLSQPQH
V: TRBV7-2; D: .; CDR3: ASSDPVEPQY
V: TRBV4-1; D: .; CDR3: ASSQDRAYNYGYT
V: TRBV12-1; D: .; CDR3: ARGQHTGELF
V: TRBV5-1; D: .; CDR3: ASSWAGGDYNEQF
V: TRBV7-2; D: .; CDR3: ASSPEWFGNTIY
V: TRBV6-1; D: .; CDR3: ASSETGSSYEQY
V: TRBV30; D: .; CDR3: AWNGGTDTQY
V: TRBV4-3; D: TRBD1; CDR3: ASSQGQGVRETQY
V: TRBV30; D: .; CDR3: ASQGYHEAF
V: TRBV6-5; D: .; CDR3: ASSYGGGLNTEAF
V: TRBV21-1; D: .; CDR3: ASKVDRPNTEAF
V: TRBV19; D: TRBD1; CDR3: ASSITGDSNQPQH
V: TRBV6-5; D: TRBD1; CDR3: ASRDTGGNTEAF
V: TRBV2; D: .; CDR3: ASSPSSLGQETQY